These T cell receptor beta chains were read from a single sample in a study of breast tumors, draining lymph nodes, adjacent tissues. TCRdb re-called the multiplex PCR reads through MiXCR, storing one row per CDR3 protein. The table includes around 14,000 distinct CDR3 sequences, approximately 50% detected once. Sequencing used tumor-adjacent breast tissue. These receptors all come from a female donor with breast cancer. Some clones in this sample may be carry-over from other donors' samples. Both conserved end residues are part of each CDR3.

j_gene: TRBJ1-4
v_gene: TRBV6-6
CDR3aa: CASSHGGGDRNEKLFF

j_gene: TRBJ1-6
v_gene: TRBV2
CDR3aa: CATRGPGHSPLHF

j_gene: TRBJ2-3
v_gene: TRBV20-1
CDR3aa: CSARDLASGPGTQYF

j_gene: TRBJ1-4
v_gene: TRBV30
CDR3aa: CAWTDTLANLPEKLFF

j_gene: TRBJ1-2
v_gene: TRBV10-2
CDR3aa: CASSEGGSYGYTF

j_gene: TRBJ2-7
v_gene: TRBV6-1
CDR3aa: CASSGGGGFSYEQYF

j_gene: TRBJ2-1
v_gene: TRBV4-1
CDR3aa: CASSGLAGDKQFF

j_gene: TRBJ2-1
v_gene: TRBV19
CDR3aa: CASSIRAGSLGGDEQFF

j_gene: TRBJ2-3
v_gene: TRBV20-1
CDR3aa: CSAPLASRTSDTQYF

j_gene: TRBJ2-5
v_gene: TRBV20-1
CDR3aa: CSAKRLDPGTQYF

j_gene: TRBJ2-5
v_gene: TRBV7-3
CDR3aa: CASSLTGLSGRAGETQYF

j_gene: TRBJ2-1
v_gene: TRBV4-2
CDR3aa: CASSQEGTASYNEQFF

j_gene: TRBJ1-2
v_gene: TRBV15
CDR3aa: CATSRSSYGYTF

j_gene: TRBJ1-5
v_gene: TRBV2
CDR3aa: CASSPTLGEVVETQHF

j_gene: TRBJ2-7
v_gene: TRBV7-8
CDR3aa: CASSYIAGPSYEQYF

j_gene: TRBJ1-1
v_gene: TRBV9
CDR3aa: CASSEMTGTPVF

j_gene: TRBJ2-3
v_gene: TRBV20-1
CDR3aa: CSASGRADTQYF

j_gene: TRBJ2-7
v_gene: TRBV20-1
CDR3aa: CSAREEAGVYEQYF